This TCR beta chain was sequenced in a study of blood T cell repertoires in COVID-19 (dated by TCRdb to 2018 to 2021). For the wider study: Collaborator samples came from the United States, Italy and Spain and covered acute and convalescent phases of COVID-19. Subjects who had been exposed to COVID-19, were actively infected with it, or had recovered from it provided the deeply sampled blood TCRbeta repertoires that made up the dataset. The repertoires were released in a freely available public database intended as a resource for research on the immune response to SARS-CoV-2. The prospective study material was composed of cDNA or gDNA derived from T cells, B-cell-depleted T cells, or PBMCs. Sample metadata almost always included a de-identified subject ID, COVID-19 status, age in years and sex. The samples were drawn from two sources: the first 160 participants of the ongoing ImmuneRACE study, and fewer than 1,500 subjects contributed by 6 global collaborators. Where available, HLA class I and class II types were obtained from metadata supplied by the sample provider rather than from assay-based typing.

Collaborating institutions collected whole blood in K2EDTA tubes following their own protocols. For TCRbeta analysis, collaborators shipped samples as frozen whole blood, isolated PBMCs, or DNA extracted from either of those sample types. What the work shows at the level of the full study, not this receptor alone: How much clinical and demographic metadata was included differed by source and by participant, and the metadata was provided uncurated.

TCRbeta CDR3 regions were amplified from genomic DNA by means of the immunoSEQ Assay, a bias-controlled multiplex PCR. The original methods were these. Nucleated cell counts per sample were estimated from amplification of reference gene primers within the assay. To quantify the absolute abundance of each unique TCRbeta CDR3 rearrangement, sequence reads were collapsed and filtered. For each sample, productive Simpson clonality was calculated as the square root of Simpson's diversity index over productive rearrangements. The table comes from immuneACCESS by way of TCRdb, which keeps in-frame sequences with V and J called. Part of the clones is missing from these tables; in studies checked, under half for an unresolved V gene and the rest for unknown reasons. The V and J calls and clone size are taken from that table; D and trimming were inferred from the DNA. The sample has approximately 80,000 clones on record, around 81% of them singletons. The leading ten clones occupy around 40% of the sample.

This clone was found a few times. Its antigen remains unidentified. Per-nucleotide qualities are absent, and no much larger clonotype sits a single base away. The CDR3 runs 13 amino acids, cysteine and phenylalanine included. The DNA shown is the 39-base CDR3, in frame from base 1. V sheds 4 bases and J sheds 6 bases, leaving 12 bases between their ends. For CDR1 and CDR2, the germline V gene lists WSHSY and SAAADI. This chain is built from TRBV10-2 and TRBJ1-2; D gene: possibly TRBD1, on 5 matching bases. The sequence was obtained from a man at least 80 years old with acute or convalescent COVID-19. Sample: peripheral blood. The bases read TGCGCCAGCAGTGTTCAGGGAACCAATGGCTACACCTTC. Its product reads: CASSVQGTNGYTF.